The 8 T cell receptor beta chains below were found in one sample sequenced in a study of blood T cell repertoires in COVID-19. Assay used: immunoSEQ multiplex PCR; TCRdb lists only in-frame clones, some missing. Among roughly 200,000 clones listed, around 86% were seen once. The sequencing input was PBMCs or T cells enriched from blood (not recorded which). The source is a middle-aged man with acute COVID-19.

This clone came up a few times. The chain employs TRBV7-8 and TRBJ2-3; no definite D call. Germline V gene data show CDR1 as SGHVS and CDR2 as FQNEAQ. This CDR3 is 15 amino acids long. Trimming cost V 0 bases and J 6 bases, with 13 bases left between them. The CDR3 DNA reads as TGTGCCAGCAGCTTAGCCAATAATGACTGGGATACGCAGTATTTT. This codes for CASSLANNDWDTQYF.

To note about this clone: Distinct nucleotide sequences in the sample also encode this CDR3. The chain employs TRBV19 and TRBJ1-5; TRBD1 is a possible D gene (5 bases). The CDR3 contains 14 residues. The germline V and J ends were trimmed by 8 bases and 4 bases, with 15 bases remaining between them. Germline CDR1 reads LNHDA; CDR2 reads SQIVND (reference sequence). The CDR3 DNA is TGTGCCAGTTCCGGGACGGGAGGAAATCAGCCCCAGCATTTT. Its protein is CASSGTGGNQPQHF.

V usage is TRBV4-1 and J usage is TRBJ2-2; 7 bases agree with TRBD2. Looked up from germline, CDR1 is MGHRA and CDR2 is YSYEKL. The CDR3 has 13 residues. The junction had 4 bases not matched to a gene; V was cut back by 11 bases and J by 1 base. The CDR3 is CASSGRNTGELFF. The CDR3 DNA follows: TGCGCCTCTAGCGGACGGAACACCGGGGAGCTGTTTTTT.

This chain connects TRBV30 to TRBJ1-6, with D possibly being TRBD1 (6 bases). V lost 5 bases to trimming and J lost 4 bases, with 18 bases between them. The CDR3 is 16 amino acids. The germline V gene has CDR1 GTSNPN and CDR2 SVGIG (reference sequence). As DNA, the CDR3 is TGTGCCTGGCTAAATCCAGATACAGGGTATAATTCACCCCTCCACTTT. This translates into CAWLNPDTGYNSPLHF.

With regard to this clone: Distinct nucleotide sequences in the sample also encode this CDR3. The chain combines TRBV28 with TRBJ1-5; no clear D gene. Trimming stripped 2 bases from V and 6 bases from J, with 5 bases between. Germline values: CDR1 MDHEN, CDR2 SYDVKM. This CDR3 has 12 residues. The CDR3 here is CASSLLRQPQHF. CDR3 sequence (DNA): TGTGCCAGCAGTTTACTCCGTCAGCCCCAGCATTTT.

This chain uses TRBV5-1 with TRBJ2-1, with D unresolved. The V end lost 2 bases, the J end lost 6 bases, and 9 bases lay between the germline ends. CDR1 is SGHRS, CDR2 YFSETQ, per germline. The CDR3 is 13 residues long. CDR3 in amino acids: CASSFSYFNEQFF. The CDR3 region has the DNA TGCGCCAGCAGCTTTTCCTACTTCAATGAGCAGTTCTTC. Together with reference TRBV5-1 and TRBJ2-1, the CDR3 gives the full variable domain: KAGVTQTPRYLIKTRGQQVTLSCSPISGHRSVSWYQQTPGQGLQFLFEYFSETQRNKGNFPGRFSGRQFSNSRSEMNVSTLELGDSALYLCASSFSYFNEQFFGPGTRLTVL.

The V and J genes are TRBV6-5 and TRBJ2-7, with 7 positions matching TRBD2. This CDR3 has 14 residues. CDR1 is MNHEY and CDR2 is SVGAGI in the germline V gene. V lost 6 bases and J lost 3; bases outside the gene matches: 8. The CDR3 here is CASSLGREGYEQYF. CDR3 in DNA: TGTGCCAGCAGCCTCGGCAGGGAGGGCTACGAGCAGTACTTC.

The V call is TRBV7-3, the J call TRBJ2-1, with 13 nucleotides matching TRBD2. Germline assignment: CDR1 SGHTA and CDR2 FQGTGA. CDR3 length equals 16 residues. V was clipped by 4 bases and J by 8 bases; unmatched bases: 8. The CDR3, as DNA: TGTGCCAGCAGCTCCCCGGGACTAGCGGGAAGGGATGAGCAGTTCTTC. Amino acid sequence: CASSSPGLAGRDEQFF.